This TCR beta chain originates from a study of monozygotic twins with inflammatory bowel disease. The germline CDR1 and CDR2 sequences are MNHEY and SMNVEV (reference sequence). This CDR3 contains 14 residues. TCRdb re-called the 5' RACE reads and shows each CDR3 protein once, DNA omitted. In total, the table holds about 160,000 distinct CDR3 sequences. The chain is built from TRBV27 and TRBJ2-7; TCRdb's assignment of TRBD1 cannot be checked, as there is no DNA. Source material: blood. The sequence was obtained from a human donor with ulcerative colitis or Crohn's disease, or a healthy co-twin of an affected twin (not recorded which). CDR3: CASSDGGVPYEQYF.